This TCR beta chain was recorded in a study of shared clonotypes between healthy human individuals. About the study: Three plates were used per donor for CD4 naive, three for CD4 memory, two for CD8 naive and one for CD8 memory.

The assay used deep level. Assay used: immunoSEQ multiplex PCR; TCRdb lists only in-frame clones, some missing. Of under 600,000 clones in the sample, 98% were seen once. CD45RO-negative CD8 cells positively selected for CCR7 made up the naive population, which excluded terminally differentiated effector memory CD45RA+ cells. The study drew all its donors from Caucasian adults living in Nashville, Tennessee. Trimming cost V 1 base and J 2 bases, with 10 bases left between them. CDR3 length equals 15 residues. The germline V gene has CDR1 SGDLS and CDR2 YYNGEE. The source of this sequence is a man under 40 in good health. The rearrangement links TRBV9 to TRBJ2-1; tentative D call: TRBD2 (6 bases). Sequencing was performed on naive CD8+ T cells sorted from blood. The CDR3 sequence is CASSVIAEAYNEQFF. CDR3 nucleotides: TGTGCCAGCAGCGTAATAGCGGAAGCCTACAATGAGCAGTTCTTC.